The 5 T cell receptor beta chains below were found in one sample sequenced in a study of blood T cells in healthy people across ages. Primed by a sample-barcoded 5' primer and a J-beta primer mix, a second PCR proceeded for 7 to 11 cycles. TCRdb reprocessed the 5' RACE reads via MiXCR and lists one record per CDR3 protein. The table has 700,000 to 1,000,000 distinct CDR3 sequences, roughly 44% seen once. The material sequenced was blood. These receptors came from a man aged 60 to 75 in good health.

This rearrangement joins TRBV2 to TRBJ2-7; D gene ambiguous. The J call could be wrong; TRBJ2-5 is a better fit for the DNA end. CDR3 length equals 18 residues. CDR1 and CDR2 from the germline V gene are SNHLY and FYNNEI. The CDR3 region is CASSDPKGSQLVRETQYF. CDR3 coding DNA: TGTGCCAGCAGTGACCCAAAGGGCAGTCAGCTAGTCCGGGAGACCCAGTACTTC.

This clonotype has just one count. V usage is TRBV19 and J usage is TRBJ2-7; 8 bases are a match to TRBD1. The J segment lost 4 bases and the V segment lost 3 bases, leaving 8 bases of the junction unmatched. Germline-derived CDR1 and CDR2 are LNHDA and SQIVND (reference sequence). This CDR3 has 15 amino acids. CDR3 amino acids: CASSMSGRGRYEQYF. In DNA form, the CDR3 reads TGTGCCAGTAGTATGTCGGGCAGGGGGCGTTACGAGCAGTACTTC.

The V call is TRBV10-3, the J call TRBJ1-1, with 8 bases fitting TRBD1. After removal of 3 bases from V and 4 bases from J, the junction contained 10 bases not matched to a gene. The germline V gene has CDR1 ENHRY and CDR2 SYGVKD. The CDR3 is 16 residues long. The CDR3 sequence: CAISDRDRYEGTEAFF. The CDR3 DNA reads as TGTGCCATCAGTGACCGGGACAGGTATGAGGGCACTGAAGCTTTCTTT.

This chain joins TRBV4-3 and TRBJ2-7; 8 bases agree with TRBD1. The J call may not be correct, given that the DNA end is closer to TRBJ2-5. CDR3 length: 15 residues. CDR1 LGHNA and CDR2 YSLEER come from the germline V gene. CDR3 sequence (DNA): TGCGCCAGCAGCCAAGATCAGGGGGCGCGGGAGACCCAGTACTTC. It translates to CASSQDQGARETQYF.

This clonotype has more than one count but fewer than ten. This chain uses TRBV2 with TRBJ2-3; a weak D match, TRBD1 (6 bases). The ends were cut back, 5 bases at V and 1 base at J, with 16 bases in the middle. Per the germline V gene, CDR1 is SNHLY and CDR2 is FYNNEI. The CDR3 sequence is 16 residues long. The CDR3 nucleotides read TGTGCCAGCAGTAACCCGACAGGTACACGCACAGATACGCAGTATTTT. It yields the protein CASSNPTGTRTDTQYF. Combining the CDR3 with reference TRBV2 and TRBJ2-3 gives the whole variable domain EPEVTQTPSHQVTQMGQEVILRCVPISNHLYFYWYRQILGQKVEFLVSFYNNEISEKSEIFDDQFSVERPDGSNFTLKIRSTKLEDSAMYFCASSNPTGTRTDTQYFGPGTRLTVL.